Shown below are 28 T cell receptor beta chains from a single sample sequenced in a study of beta chain features in type 1 diabetes. The investigators reverse transcribed all of the isolated RNA, so they sequenced expressed TCRB transcripts. Sequencing was performed with immunoSEQ multiplex PCR; in TCRdb, only in-frame clones are kept and a portion is missing. The sample yields 300,000 to 350,000 clones, roughly 21% seen once. Sequencing was done on a sample of naive CD4+ T cells from blood. Every receptor here comes from a woman aged 18-29 years in good health.

The rearrangement links TRBV30 to TRBJ2-3; D remains unclear. V shed 5 bases and J shed 2 bases, with 14 bases lying between them. CDR1 GTSNPN and CDR2 SVGIG come from the germline V gene (reference sequence). The CDR3 consists of 14 residues. As DNA, the CDR3 is TGTGCCTGGGGCGGTGCCAGTCCCACAGATACGCAGTATTTT. Residues: CAWGGASPTDTQYF. Filled out from reference TRBV30 and TRBJ2-3, the complete variable domain reads SQTIHQWPATLVQPVGSPLSLECTVEGTSNPNLYWYRQAAGRGLQLLFYSVGIGQISSEVPQNLSASRPQDRQFILSSKKLLLSDSGFYLCAWGGASPTDTQYFGPGTRLTVL.

V gene TRBV5-1 combines with J gene TRBJ1-5, with 10 bases aligning to TRBD1. The CDR3 has 15 residues. V gave up 5 bases and J gave up 3 bases; unmatched junction bases: 5. The germline gives CDR1 SGHRS, CDR2 YFSETQ. The DNA for the CDR3 is TGCGCCAGCAGTTCCGGGACAGGGGCCAATCAGCCCCAGCATTTT. Its translation: CASSSGTGANQPQHF.

This clone was found a few times. V gene TRBV9 combines with J gene TRBJ1-1; TRBD1 matches 7 bases. The CDR3 consists of 15 residues. Germline V lookup: CDR1 SGDLS, CDR2 YYNGEE. The J segment lost 6 bases and the V segment lost 3 bases, leaving 11 bases of the junction unmatched. The DNA of the CDR3 is TGTGCCAGCAGCGGAGTCGACGGACAGGTCGCTGAAGCTTTCTTT. It codes for CASSGVDGQVAEAFF.

In this sample, this clone turned up a few times. CDR3 DNA: TGTGCCAGCAGCTTGGGACTAGCGGGAGGAAACACAGATACGCAGTATTTT. Protein sequence: CASSLGLAGGNTDTQYF. The genes are TRBV5-6 and TRBJ2-3, with 13 bases that match TRBD2. There are 17 residues in the CDR3. CDR1 is SGHDT and CDR2 is YYEEEE in the germline V gene. V lost 0 bases, J lost 2 bases, and 3 bases stayed unmatched. Variable domain in full (rest from reference TRBV5-6 and TRBJ2-3): DAGVTQSPTHLIKTRGQQVTLRCSPKSGHDTVSWYQQALGQGPQFIFQYYEEEERQRGNFPDRFSGHQFPNYSSELNVNALLLGDSALYLCASSLGLAGGNTDTQYFGPGTRLTVL.

In its sample, this clone was seen once. V is TRBV6-1 and J is TRBJ2-7, with a possible D match to TRBD2 (5 bases). Trimming stripped 3 bases from V and 6 bases from J, with 21 bases between. Germline loops: CDR1 MNHNS, CDR2 SASEGT. This CDR3 is built from 16 residues. The CDR3 loop reads CASSDLGAGLVGEQYF. The CDR3 DNA follows: TGTGCCAGCAGTGATTTAGGCGCAGGACTCGTTGGCGAGCAGTACTTC.

This clone was recorded a few times. This rearrangement joins TRBV6-1 to TRBJ2-3; TRBD2 aligns across 9 bases. V gave up 4 bases and J gave up 1 base; unmatched junction bases: 3. The CDR3 length is 15 residues. Germline lookup yields CDR1 MNHNS and CDR2 SASEGT. CDR3: CASSALAGGTDTQYF. For the CDR3, the DNA is TGTGCCAGCAGTGCCTTAGCGGGGGGCACAGATACGCAGTATTTT.

The chain uses TRBV4-1 and TRBJ2-7, with a possible D match to TRBD1 (5 bases). This CDR3 contains 13 residues. Trimming shortened V by 0 bases and J by 2 bases, and 5 bases separated the two germline ends. Germline CDR1 reads MGHRA; CDR2 reads YSYEKL. The CDR3 region has the DNA TGCGCCAGCAGCCAAGAGACAGCCTACGAGCAGTACTTC. It specifies CASSQETAYEQYF.

In its sample, this clone was seen a few times. The gene calls are TRBV28 and TRBJ2-4; 10 nucleotides agree with TRBD1. The trim removed 3 bases at V and 7 bases at J, leaving 3 bases unmatched. The CDR3 is made up of 14 amino acids. Germline V gives CDR1 MDHEN, CDR2 SYDVKM. DNA of the CDR3: TGTGCCAGCAGTTTCGGACAGGGGGGCAACATTCAGTACTTC. Protein sequence: CASSFGQGGNIQYF.

The chain is built from TRBV7-2 and TRBJ2-6, with unresolved D. The germline gives CDR1 SGHTA, CDR2 FQGNSA. The CDR3 runs to 15 residues. V lost 6 bases to trimming and J lost 3 bases, with 12 bases between them. The CDR3 DNA sequence: TGTGCCAGCAGGACGGCGGTTGGTGGGGCCAACGTCCTGACTTTC. It translates to CASRTAVGGANVLTF.

This chain links TRBV5-1 with TRBJ2-7; 7 bases fit TRBD1. This CDR3 comprises 13 residues. V gave up 4 bases and J gave up 6 bases; unmatched junction bases: 7. Germline-derived CDR1 and CDR2 are SGHRS and YFSETQ. The CDR3 coding sequence is TGCGCCAGCAGCCTGACAGGGCAGGGCGAGCAGTACTTC. Amino acid sequence: CASSLTGQGEQYF.

This clone was observed a handful of times. The chain uses TRBV7-2 and TRBJ2-1, with a tentative D call TRBD2 (5 bases). Between the trimmed V and J ends, which lost 3 bases and 6 bases, there was a span of 9 bases. The CDR3 has 13 amino acids. Germline lookup yields CDR1 SGHTA and CDR2 FQGNSA. CDR3 DNA: TGTGCCAGCAGCTTCGGGGTCTTCAATGAGCAGTTCTTC. Translation gives CASSFGVFNEQFF.

This chain connects TRBV5-1 to TRBJ2-6, with D perhaps TRBD2 (8 bases). Trimming left V 3 bases short and J 6 bases short, with 19 bases between. This CDR3 comprises 17 residues. Germline loops: CDR1 SGHRS, CDR2 YFSETQ. CDR3 nucleotides: TGCGCCAGCAGCTCCCGGGGGGGAGGGGGCATGGCCAACGTCCTGACTTTC. Its protein product is CASSSRGGGGMANVLTF. The full variable domain, in which reference TRBV5-1 and TRBJ2-6 provide the parts outside the CDR3, is KAGVTQTPRYLIKTRGQQVTLSCSPISGHRSVSWYQQTPGQGLQFLFEYFSETQRNKGNFPGRFSGRQFSNSRSEMNVSTLELGDSALYLCASSSRGGGGMANVLTFGAGSRLTVL.

V and J are TRBV2 and TRBJ2-7; 7 nucleotides match TRBD1. Germline lookup yields CDR1 SNHLY and CDR2 FYNNEI. The CDR3 covers 13 residues. Trimming at V came to 6 bases and at J to 3 bases, leaving 5 bases not matched to a gene. The CDR3 DNA reads as TGTGCCAGCAGGGGGGCAGGGGGCTACGAGCAGTACTTC. It encodes CASRGAGGYEQYF. Drawing the rest from reference TRBV2 and TRBJ2-7, the complete variable domain is EPEVTQTPSHQVTQMGQEVILRCVPISNHLYFYWYRQILGQKVEFLVSFYNNEISEKSEIFDDQFSVERPDGSNFTLKIRSTKLEDSAMYFCASRGAGGYEQYFGPGTRLTVT.

This clone was seen only a few times. The chain joins TRBV9 to TRBJ2-1; 12 positions agree with TRBD2. The CDR3 sequence is 16 residues long. Germline values: CDR1 SGDLS, CDR2 YYNGEE. J lost 7 bases, V lost 0 bases, and 5 bases had no gene match. CDR3 region: CASSVGQTSGSNEQFF. Here the CDR3 DNA reads TGTGCCAGCAGCGTAGGTCAGACTAGCGGGAGTAATGAGCAGTTCTTC.

This rearrangement joins TRBV7-2 to TRBJ2-4, with D possibly matching TRBD1 (5 bases). Germline assignment: CDR1 SGHTA and CDR2 FQGNSA. This CDR3 comprises 19 residues. V lost 5 bases, J lost 1 base, and 24 bases lay in between. Written as DNA, the CDR3 is TGTGCCAGCAGCCCGAGCGTAGGTTGGGGCCAAGGGGCCAAAAACATTCAGTACTTC. Encoded protein: CASSPSVGWGQGAKNIQYF.

This clone was seen a few times. The DNA of the CDR3 is TGTGCCAGCAGCCCCGACTACCCGAATGAGCAGTTCTTC. It is translated as CASSPDYPNEQFF. The rearrangement links TRBV7-3 to TRBJ2-1, with D perhaps TRBD2 (5 bases). The CDR3 is made up of 13 amino acids. V lost 5 bases and J 7 bases, leaving 12 bases between the germline ends. From germline, CDR1 is SGHTA and CDR2 FQGTGA.

This rearrangement joins TRBV5-1 to TRBJ2-7, with 9 bases lining up with TRBD2. The length of the CDR3 is 15 residues. Trimming removed 0 bases from V and 2 bases from J; junction bases left unmatched: 3. The germline V gene has CDR1 SGHRS and CDR2 YFSETQ. The CDR3 DNA is TGCGCCAGCAGCTTGGTAGCGGGAGTCCCCTACGAGCAGTACTTC. Its protein is CASSLVAGVPYEQYF.

This clone was recorded a few times. The J gene is TRBJ1-2, the V gene TRBV7-2, with 9 bases aligning to TRBD1. Per the germline V gene, CDR1 is SGHTA and CDR2 is FQGNSA. Losses at the gene ends were 2 bases for V and 2 bases for J; bases not matched to a gene: 3. This CDR3 comprises 15 residues. This CDR3 is CASSLPGQGNYGYTF. The DNA of the CDR3 is TGTGCCAGCAGCTTACCGGGACAGGGAAACTATGGCTACACCTTC.

This clone has a handful of counts. The chain employs TRBV9 and TRBJ2-6, with 7 bases identical to TRBD2. The V segment lost 3 bases and the J segment 0 bases; nucleotides outside the gene matches: 6. Germline V gives CDR1 SGDLS, CDR2 YYNGEE. This CDR3 region has 17 residues. CDR3 DNA sequence: TGTGCCAGCAGCGCTAGCGGCCCGAGCTCTGGGGCCAACGTCCTGACTTTC. Protein product: CASSASGPSSGANVLTF.

This chain links TRBV7-2 with TRBJ2-7; D is ambiguous. CDR3 length: 15 amino acids. V gave up 1 base and J gave up 7 bases, with 17 bases separating them. Per the germline V gene, CDR1 is SGHTA and CDR2 is FQGNSA. CDR3 region: CASSLEPGLLREQYF. The CDR3 DNA sequence: TGTGCCAGCAGCTTAGAACCCGGATTACTACGGGAGCAGTACTTC. Filled out from reference TRBV7-2 and TRBJ2-7, the complete variable domain reads GAGVSQSPSNKVTEKGKDVELRCDPISGHTALYWYRQSLGQGLEFLIYFQGNSAPDKSGLPSDRFSAERTGGSVSTLTIQRTQQEDSAVYLCASSLEPGLLREQYFGPGTRLTVT.

The chain has TRBV19 and TRBJ2-3, with TRBD2 identical over 8 bases. Germline V gene data show CDR1 as LNHDA and CDR2 as SQIVND (reference sequence). Trimming removed 6 bases from V and 3 bases from J; junction bases left unmatched: 8. The CDR3 extends over 15 amino acids. Here the CDR3 reads CASRSAGVGTDTQYF. CDR3 bases: TGTGCCAGTAGGTCAGCGGGAGTGGGGACAGATACGCAGTATTTT.

Only a few counts were recorded for this clone. The chain is built from TRBV30 and TRBJ2-1; 9 bases fit TRBD2. After removal of 8 bases from V and 12 bases from J, the junction contained 17 bases not matched to a gene. Germline values: CDR1 GTSNPN, CDR2 SVGIG (reference sequence). The CDR3 consists of 14 residues. CDR3 residues: CAQVLASGAIRQFF. Written as DNA, the CDR3 is TGTGCCCAAGTTCTGGCTAGCGGGGCAATCCGGCAGTTCTTC. Combining the CDR3 with reference TRBV30 and TRBJ2-1 gives the whole variable domain SQTIHQWPATLVQPVGSPLSLECTVEGTSNPNLYWYRQAAGRGLQLLFYSVGIGQISSEVPQNLSASRPQDRQFILSSKKLLLSDSGFYLCAQVLASGAIRQFFGPGTRLTVL.

In this sample, this clone turned up a few times. The chain carries TRBV18 and TRBJ2-1; D unresolved. Trimming shortened V by 2 bases and J by 7 bases, and 15 bases separated the two germline ends. Germline lookup yields CDR1 KGHSH and CDR2 LQKENI. This CDR3 is 15 amino acids long. The CDR3 spells CASSPNPKPDNEQFF. The CDR3 DNA follows: TGTGCCAGCTCACCAAATCCAAAACCAGATAATGAGCAGTTCTTC.

There are a few counts of this clone. This chain's CDR3 is CASSTLDRALNTEAFF. The CDR3 nucleotides are TGTGCCAGCAGCACCCTCGACAGGGCCCTGAACACTGAAGCTTTCTTT. V and J are TRBV5-4 and TRBJ1-1; 7 positions match TRBD1. The CDR3 loop spans 16 amino acids. Germline CDR1 and CDR2: SGHNT and YYREEE (reference sequence). The J segment lost 0 bases and the V segment lost 4 bases, leaving 9 bases of the junction unmatched.

This clone was observed a few times. This chain uses TRBV10-3 with TRBJ2-7, with TRBD2 matching 9 bases. J was trimmed by 3 bases and V by 4 bases; bases with no gene match: 1. Germline CDR1 and CDR2: ENHRY and SYGVKD. The CDR3 is 13 amino acids. The CDR3 sequence: CAISGTSVYEQYF. CDR3 DNA: TGTGCCATCAGTGGGACTAGCGTCTACGAGCAGTACTTC.

The V and J genes are TRBV6-6 and TRBJ1-1; D is perhaps TRBD1 (5 bases). Germline CDR1 reads MNHNY; CDR2 reads SVGAGI (reference sequence). CDR3 length equals 12 residues. The V end was cut by 2 bases, the J end by 8 bases, with 9 bases between. The CDR3, as DNA: TGTGCCAGCAGTTACAACGGGGGAGAAGCTTTCTTT. Translating it yields CASSYNGGEAFF.

This rearrangement joins TRBV5-1 to TRBJ2-6, with D possibly being TRBD2 (7 bases). In germline, CDR1 is SGHRS, CDR2 YFSETQ. The CDR3 runs 16 residues. V shed 6 bases and J shed 3 bases, with 16 bases lying between them. The CDR3 DNA is TGCGCCAGCACCTTAGGGGGGGCTGGTGGGGCCAACGTCCTGACTTTC. It encodes CASTLGGAGGANVLTF. Looking up the rest from reference TRBV5-1 and TRBJ2-6 gives the full variable domain: KAGVTQTPRYLIKTRGQQVTLSCSPISGHRSVSWYQQTPGQGLQFLFEYFSETQRNKGNFPGRFSGRQFSNSRSEMNVSTLELGDSALYLCASTLGGAGGANVLTFGAGSRLTVL.

The rearrangement links TRBV30 to TRBJ2-7; 7 nucleotides agree with TRBD1. The V and J ends lost 4 bases and 5 bases, in that order; junction bases with no gene match: 2. This CDR3 is 11 amino acids long. The germline gives CDR1 GTSNPN, CDR2 SVGIG (reference sequence). The CDR3 sequence is CAWTTGHEQYF. The CDR3 bases are TGTGCCTGGACGACAGGGCACGAGCAGTACTTC.